The 18 T cell receptor delta chains presented below share a single source sample, sequenced in a study of gamma delta lymphoproliferative disorders and STAT genes. Sequencing used genomic DNA taken from PBMCs of patients and controls. TCRdb re-called clones from the multiplex PCR reads via CATT. The table has 700 or so delta-chain clones, around 2.7% seen once. The sample taken for sequencing was blood. These receptors were collected from a human donor with gamma-delta T-cell large granular lymphocyte leukemia.

This clone has more than one count but fewer than ten. The TCRdb protein comes from a much larger clone and disagrees with this DNA's translation at residue 15, likely due to a read error; the protein given here is derived from the DNA. The chain employs TRDV2 and TRDJ1; 8 bases fit TRDD3. V shed 3 bases, J shed 1 base, and the junction held 24 bases outside the gene matches. Germline lookup yields CDR1 GEAIGNYY and CDR2 EKD. The CDR3 extends over 21 amino acids. CDR3 in DNA: TGTGCCTGTGACTCAATACTGGGGGCCCTCCGGCGATCCCCGATCACCGATAAACTCATCTTT. This gives the protein CACDSILGALRRSPITDKLIF.

In its sample, this clone ranks as medium-sized. Since a far larger clone is one base different, this is likely a read error. The CDR3 DNA reads as TGTGCCTGTGACGCCTCCGGGGGACACCCTCTCTCCTGGGACACCCGACAGATGTTTTTC. Its translation is CACDASGGHPLSWDTRQMFF. J is TRDJ3 and V is TRDV2; weak D call: TRDD3 (6 bases). The CDR3 loop spans 20 amino acids. The V end was cut by 3 bases, the J end by 0 bases, with 20 bases between. Germline assignment: CDR1 GEAIGNYY and CDR2 EKD.

A note on this clone: Since a far larger clone is one base different, this is likely a read error. Distinct nucleotide sequences in the sample also encode this CDR3. This CDR3 reads CACDTVGLGENGADKLIF. The CDR3, as DNA: TGTGCCTGTGACACCGTTGGGCTGGGGGAAAACGGGGCCGATAAACTCATCTTT. The V and J genes are TRDV2 and TRDJ1; 8 positions match TRDD3. Per the germline V gene, CDR1 is GEAIGNYY and CDR2 is EKD. CDR3 length: 18 residues. Germline trimming cut 0 bases from V and 3 bases from J; bases unmatched to any gene: 14.

Comments on this clone: Since a much larger clone is just one base distant, this may be a read error. The chain links TRDV2 to TRDJ1, with 10 bases identical to TRDD3. Per germline, CDR1 GEAIGNYY and CDR2 EKD. This CDR3 has 15 residues. CDR3 sequence reads: CAWDTVGGYAGKLIF. The CDR3 DNA reads TGTGCCTGGGACACCGTGGGGGGATACGCGGGAAAACTCATCTTT.

This clone was recorded a few times. The protein that TCRdb holds for this DNA derives from a much larger clone and differs from the translated DNA at residue 7, which likely indicates a read error; the protein shown here is translated from the DNA. The chain is built from TRDV2 and TRDJ1, with 11 bases fitting TRDD3. The CDR3 length is 20 residues. Germline loops: CDR1 GEAIGNYY, CDR2 EKD. Losses at the gene ends were 0 bases for V and 4 bases for J; bases not matched to a gene: 18. The CDR3: CACDTVYTGLGDTRGDKLIF. DNA of the CDR3: TGTGCCTGTGACACCGTCTACACGGGGCTGGGGGATACCAGAGGCGATAAACTCATCTTT.

This clone is medium-sized. The protein that TCRdb holds for this DNA derives from a much larger clone and differs from the translated DNA at residue 3, which likely indicates a read error; the protein shown here is translated from the DNA. The rearrangement uses TRDV2 and TRDJ1; 8 nucleotides line up with TRDD3. The CDR3 sequence is 18 residues long. CDR1 is GEAIGNYY, CDR2 EKD, per germline. The CDR3 loop reads CAYDTVGLGENGADKLIF. The CDR3 DNA is TGTGCCTATGACACCGTAGGGCTGGGGGAAAACGGGGCCGATAAACTCATCTTT.

About this clone: TCRdb pairs this DNA with a much larger clone's protein that differs at residue 8, likely a read error; the protein shown was translated from the DNA. V gene TRDV2 combines with J gene TRDJ3; D not resolved. V lost 0 bases and J lost 0, with 17 bases in between. This CDR3 has 20 amino acids. Germline lookup yields CDR1 GEAIGNYY and CDR2 EKD. The CDR3 sequence is CACDTSGVHPLSWDTRQMFF. The CDR3 nucleotides read TGTGCCTGTGACACCTCCGGGGTACACCCTCTCTCCTGGGACACCCGACAGATGTTTTTC.

This clone was seen a few times. A read error likely explains this, since a far larger clone differs by one base. V is TRDV1 and J is TRDJ1; D might be TRDD2 or TRDD3, each matching 7 bases. From germline, CDR1 is TSWWSYY and CDR2 QGS. V was cut by 2 bases and J by 1 base, with 44 bases left in between. This CDR3 has 26 residues. The CDR3 is CALGEGGFFLVPRVLGSGGSTDKLIF. As DNA, the CDR3 is TGTGCTCTTGGGGAAGGAGGGTTCTTCCTAGTACCGAGAGTACTGGGGTCAGGGGGTAGCACCGATAAACTCATCTTT.

By share, this clone ranks as medium-sized (0.01 to 0.1%). This chain joins TRDV2 and TRDJ1; tentatively, D is TRDD2 or TRDD3 (6 bases each). V shed 3 bases and J shed 2 bases, with 27 bases lying between them. The CDR3 extends over 19 amino acids. CDR1 is GEAIGNYY, CDR2 EKD, per germline. Written as DNA, the CDR3 is TGTGCCTGTGACGCTCCGTTCTTCCTTAAGGATACACAGACCGATAAACTCATCTTT. Translated: CACDAPFFLKDTQTDKLIF.

This clone is medium-sized (0.01 to 0.1%) in the sample. V is TRDV2 and J is TRDJ1; TRDD3 aligns across 7 bases. The CDR3 runs 17 residues. The V and J ends lost 0 bases and 0 bases, in that order; junction bases with no gene match: 9. Germline V gene data show CDR1 as GEAIGNYY and CDR2 as EKD. The CDR3 reads CACDTLYMGEDTDKLIF. The CDR3 DNA sequence: TGTGCCTGTGACACCTTATATATGGGGGAAGACACCGATAAACTCATCTTT.

This clone was counted many times. The TCRdb protein, from a much larger clone, departs from this DNA's translation at residue 10, likely by read error; the protein shown derives from the DNA. In DNA, the CDR3 is TGTGCCTGTGACTCAATACTGGGGGCCTTCCGGCGATCCCCGAACACCGATAAACTCATCTTT. As protein: CACDSILGAFRRSPNTDKLIF. The V call is TRDV2, the J call TRDJ1; 8 bases are shared with TRDD3. Germline lookup yields CDR1 GEAIGNYY and CDR2 EKD. Trimming took 3 bases from V and 0 from J; bases not matched to a gene: 23. The CDR3 contains 21 residues.

In the case of this clone: This sequence may be a read error, since a much larger clone differs from it by one base. The chain uses TRDV1 and TRDJ1, with D possibly being TRDD3 (8 bases). This CDR3 comprises 18 residues. Germline-derived CDR1 and CDR2 are TSWWSYY and QGS. The CDR3 nucleotides are TGTGCTCTTGGGGTCTGGATTCCTACTGGGGGGTACACCGATAGACTCATCTTT. It translates to CALGVWIPTGGYTDRLIF.

As concerns this clone: For this DNA, TCRdb reports the protein of a much larger clone, which diverges at residue 15, most likely from a read error; the protein presented here is translated directly from the DNA. The J gene is TRDJ1, the V gene TRDV2; 8 bases align to TRDD3. This CDR3 is 18 amino acids long. Per germline, CDR1 GEAIGNYY and CDR2 EKD. CDR3: CACDTVGLGENGADTLIF. The DNA for the CDR3 is TGTGCCTGTGACACCGTAGGGCTGGGGGAAAACGGGGCCGATACACTCATCTTT.

This clone showed up many times. With only one base between it and a far larger clone, this is likely a read error. This specimen includes other DNA sequences encoding the same CDR3. The chain has TRDV2 and TRDJ1, with 8 bases aligning to TRDD3. This CDR3 has 21 amino acids. Germline-derived CDR1 and CDR2 are GEAIGNYY and EKD. The CDR3 DNA reads TGTGCTTGTGACTCAATACTGGGGGCCCTCCGGCGATCCCCGAACACCGATAAACTCATCTTT. It encodes CACDSILGALRRSPNTDKLIF.

In its sample, this clone was seen once. A read error is likely here: a far larger clone is one base away. Although no V gene was called, TRDJ1 is the J gene; the table's D gene call, TRDD3, was not cross checked with the DNA. The CDR3 has 23 residues. CDR3 loop: CALGEGAPTLLGTEGYTRHKLIF. The CDR3 nucleotides are TGTGCTCTTGGGGAAGGGGCCCCTACCCTACTTGGTACTGAGGGATATACACGTCATAAACTCATCTTT.

Judged by abundance, this clone is hyperexpanded. Other DNA sequences of this sample code for an identical CDR3. The rearrangement links TRDV2 to TRDJ1; TRDD3 matches at 8 bases. The germline gives CDR1 GEAIGNYY, CDR2 EKD. V shed 0 bases and J 3 bases; nucleotides not matched to a gene: 14. CDR3 length: 18 amino acids. CDR3 sequence reads: CACDTVGLGENGADKLIF. CDR3 coding DNA: TGTGCCTGTGACACCGTAGGGCTGGGGGAAAACGGGGCCGATAAACTCATCTTT.

This clone was seen only a few times. The TCRdb protein, from a much larger clone, departs from this DNA's translation at residue 15, likely by read error; the protein shown derives from the DNA. This chain links TRDV2 with TRDJ1, with 8 bases lining up with TRDD3. Germline CDR1 is GEAIGNYY and CDR2 is EKD. The CDR3 runs to 21 residues. J lost 0 bases, V lost 3 bases, and 23 bases had no gene match. The CDR3 loop is CACDSILGALRRSPYTDKLIF. The DNA of the CDR3 is TGTGCCTGTGACTCAATACTGGGGGCCCTCCGGCGATCCCCGTACACCGATAAACTCATCTTT.

In this sample, this clone is medium-sized (0.01 to 0.1%). This probably arose from a read error, given a far larger clone one base away. The V gene is TRDV2, the J gene TRDJ1, with TRDD3 identical over 8 bases. Per the germline V gene, CDR1 is GEAIGNYY and CDR2 is EKD. CDR3 length: 21 residues. The V segment lost 5 bases and the J segment 0 bases; nucleotides outside the gene matches: 25. CDR3 nucleotides: TGTGCCTGTGGCTCAATACTGGGGGCCCTCCGGCGATCCCCGAACACCGATAAACTCATCTTT. Its translation: CACGSILGALRRSPNTDKLIF.